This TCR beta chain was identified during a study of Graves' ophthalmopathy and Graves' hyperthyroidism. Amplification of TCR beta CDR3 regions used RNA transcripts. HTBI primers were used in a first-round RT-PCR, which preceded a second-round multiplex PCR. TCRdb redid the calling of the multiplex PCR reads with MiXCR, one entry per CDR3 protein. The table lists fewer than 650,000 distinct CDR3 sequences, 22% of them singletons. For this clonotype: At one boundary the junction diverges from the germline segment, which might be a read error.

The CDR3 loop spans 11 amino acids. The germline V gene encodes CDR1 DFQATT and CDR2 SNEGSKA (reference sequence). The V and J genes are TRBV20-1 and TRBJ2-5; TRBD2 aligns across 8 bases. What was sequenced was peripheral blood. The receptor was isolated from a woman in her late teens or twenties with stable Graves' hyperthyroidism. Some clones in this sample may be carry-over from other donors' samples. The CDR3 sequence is CSSGGGETKYF. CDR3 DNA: TGCAGTAGCGGGGGAGGAGAGACCAAGTACTTC.